This T cell receptor (beta chain) comes out of a study of blood T cell repertoires in COVID-19. Across the whole study: The study drew acute and convalescent COVID-19 samples from the United States, Italy and Spain. Sources were T cells, B-cell-depleted T cells, or PBMCs; the material itself was cDNA or gDNA.

CDR3 length: 17 residues. With 2 bases removed from V and 0 bases from J, the gap between germline ends came to 14 bases. Germline-derived CDR1 and CDR2 are LNHDA and SQIVND (reference sequence). This clone was counted a few times. Original analysis: Nucleated cell number was recorded as an estimate derived from reference gene primer amplification. Clones were read by immunoSEQ multiplex PCR, and TCRdb kept only the in-frame ones, dropping some. That table is the source of V, J and clone size, and D and trimming were worked out from the DNA. Of hundreds of thousands of clones in the sample, roughly four fifths are singletons; the top ten hold around 5%.

The clonotype originates from a woman aged 70-85 years with acute or convalescent COVID-19. Sample: peripheral blood. The chain combines TRBV19 with TRBJ1-5, with TRBD1 as a possible D gene (6 bases). CDR3 amino acids: CASSIPRGQYSNQPQHF. The CDR3 DNA reads TGTGCCAGTAGTATACCCAGAGGACAGTATAGCAATCAGCCCCAGCATTTT. The full variable domain, in which reference TRBV19 and TRBJ1-5 provide the parts outside the CDR3, is DGGITQSPKYLFRKEGQNVTLSCEQNLNHDAMYWYRQDPGQGLRLIYYSQIVNDFQKGDIAEGYSVSREKKESFPLTVTSAQKNPTAFYLCASSIPRGQYSNQPQHFGDGTRLSIL.